The 25 T cell receptor beta chains below all came from one sample that was sequenced in a study of T cell changes during pregnancy in multiple sclerosis (dated by TCRdb to the late 2010s). Library preparation employed the immunoSEQ multiplex PCR assay. TCRdb took this table from immuneACCESS and kept in-frame rearrangements with V and J called. Such tables lack part of the clones; where checked against another copy, unresolved V genes explain under half of the gap, and the rest is unexplained. The sample includes about 56,000 clones, with about 90% observed a single time. Roughly 0.2% of the sample belongs to the ten largest clones. The sample consisted of CD4+ T cells from peripheral blood mononuclear cells, taken in the second trimester of pregnancy. The source of these receptors is a female donor with multiple sclerosis, enrolled in a pregnancy study.

This clone is a singleton in its sample. The junction does not match germline at one end; this may be a read error. The chain has TRBV7-9 and TRBJ2-3; 10 nucleotides line up with TRBD2. CDR3 length equals 13 residues. Germline CDR1 SEHNR, CDR2 FQNEAQ (reference sequence). Written as DNA, the CDR3 is TGCGGACTAGCGGAACTCAGCACAGATACGCAGTATTTT. It is translated as CGLAELSTDTQYF.

This chain connects TRBV2 to TRBJ2-5; D might be TRBD1 (6 bases). The CDR3 is 17 amino acids. The germline CDR1 and CDR2 sequences are SNHLY and FYNNEI. The V and J ends lost 6 bases and 5 bases respectively, with 25 bases between them. This CDR3 reads CASRENREGGKRETQYF. CDR3 nucleotides: TGTGCCAGCAGAGAAAACAGGGAAGGCGGTAAGAGGGAGACCCAGTACTTC.

The rearrangement links TRBV5-4 to TRBJ1-5, with 12 nucleotides matching TRBD1. The V gene end was trimmed by 3 bases and the J gene end by 6 bases; junction bases not matched to a gene: 10. Germline loops: CDR1 SGHNT, CDR2 YYREEE (reference sequence). The CDR3 totals 17 residues. This CDR3 reads CASSSGGGQGASQPQHF. In DNA form, the CDR3 reads TGTGCCAGCAGCTCGGGAGGGGGACAGGGGGCATCTCAGCCCCAGCATTTT.

The chain couples TRBV7-9 to TRBJ2-1, with D possibly TRBD2 on 5 matching bases. Trimming left V 3 bases short and J 6 bases short, with 9 bases between. Germline V gives CDR1 SEHNR, CDR2 FQNEAQ (reference sequence). The CDR3 is 13 amino acids. In DNA, the CDR3 is TGTGCCAGCAGCTTTAACGGGGTCAATGAGCAGTTCTTC. It translates to CASSFNGVNEQFF.

The rearrangement links TRBV4-1 to TRBJ2-5, with 9 bases that match TRBD2. V lost 5 bases, J lost 5 bases, and 3 bases stayed unmatched. Germline V gene lookup returns CDR1 MGHRA and CDR2 YSYEKL. The CDR3 is 13 residues long. The CDR3 loop is CASSLLAGETQYF. The CDR3, as DNA: TGCGCCAGCAGCTTGCTAGCGGGGGAGACCCAGTACTTC.

The J gene is TRBJ2-2, the V gene TRBV10-3; 8 bases agree with TRBD2. This CDR3 contains 16 residues. CDR1 is ENHRY, CDR2 SYGVKD, per germline. V lost 3 bases, J lost 0 bases, and 3 bases stayed unmatched. The DNA of the CDR3 is TGTGCCATCAGTGACCCGGGACTAGCGAACACCGGGGAGCTGTTTTTT. This gives the protein CAISDPGLANTGELFF.

This clone has only a few counts. The chain uses TRBV7-2 and TRBJ2-2, with TRBD2 matching 13 bases. V lost 4 bases and J lost 4; bases outside the gene matches: 3. The CDR3 runs to 16 residues. Looked up from germline, CDR1 is SGHTA and CDR2 is FQGNSA. This chain's CDR3 is CASSSGLAGTTGELFF. CDR3 in DNA: TGTGCCAGCAGCTCGGGACTAGCGGGGACCACCGGGGAGCTGTTTTTT.

The chain has TRBV2 and TRBJ1-3, with a possible D match to TRBD1 (5 bases). Germline V CDR1 and CDR2: SNHLY, FYNNEI. This CDR3 spans 15 amino acids. Trimming removed 7 bases from V and 3 bases from J, with 16 bases in between. The CDR3 region has the DNA TGTGCCAGCACGTTGGAGGGGAACAGTGGAAACACCATATATTTT. Translated, it gives CASTLEGNSGNTIYF.

This clone was picked up a small number of times. The CDR3 here is CASSNDFLTEAFF. The CDR3 nucleotides read TGCGCCAGCAGCAATGACTTCCTCACTGAAGCTTTCTTT. This chain uses TRBV5-1 with TRBJ1-1; no reliable D call. The V and J ends lost 4 bases and 4 bases respectively, with 11 bases between them. Germline-derived CDR1 and CDR2 are SGHRS and YFSETQ. This CDR3 has 13 amino acids.

The V and J genes are TRBV20-1 and TRBJ1-1; D call uncertain. From germline, CDR1 is DFQATT and CDR2 SNEGSKA (reference sequence). Deletions cut 6 bases from V and 1 base from J, with 6 bases between. There are 11 residues in the CDR3. This CDR3 is CSAKANTEAFF. The DNA for the CDR3 is TGCAGTGCCAAAGCGAACACTGAAGCTTTCTTT.

Comments on this clone: Relative to the germline gene, one junction end is altered; a read error may explain this. V and J are TRBV7-3 and TRBJ2-5; TRBD2 aligns across 9 bases. The germline V gene has CDR1 SGHTA and CDR2 FQGTGA. The CDR3 consists of 13 residues. In DNA, the CDR3 is TGTGCCAGCAGCTTATCCCCGGGACTAGCTATGGACTTC. Translation gives CASSLSPGLAMDF.

The V call is TRBV6-1, the J call TRBJ1-2; tentatively, D is TRBD1 (5 bases). Per the germline V gene, CDR1 is MNHNS and CDR2 is SASEGT. The CDR3 length is 15 residues. V was shortened by 2 bases and J by 7 bases, with 17 bases between the two germline ends. CDR3 sequence: CASSEWAQEKSGYTF. CDR3 DNA: TGTGCCAGCAGTGAATGGGCACAGGAAAAAAGTGGCTACACCTTC.

J is TRBJ2-5 and V is TRBV5-6, with TRBD1 matching 9 bases. Germline V gene lookup returns CDR1 SGHDT and CDR2 YYEEEE. V trimming: 4 bases; J trimming: 6 bases; junction bases outside the gene matches: 13. This CDR3 spans 16 amino acids. CDR3 amino acids: CASSDAGTGIGKTQYF. The CDR3 region has the DNA TGTGCCAGCAGCGACGCCGGGACAGGGATAGGGAAGACCCAGTACTTC.

This chain uses TRBV6-1 with TRBJ1-3; the D is unclear. V lost 2 bases, J lost 0 bases, and 5 bases lay in between. This CDR3 comprises 14 residues. Looked up from germline, CDR1 is MNHNS and CDR2 is SASEGT. In DNA form, the CDR3 reads TGTGCCAGCAGTGAACCGTCCTCTGGAAACACCATATATTTT. This gives the protein CASSEPSSGNTIYF.

V usage is TRBV6-6 and J usage is TRBJ1-2; TRBD1 agrees at 7 bases. The J segment lost 1 base and the V segment lost 0 bases, leaving 2 bases of the junction unmatched. Germline lookup yields CDR1 MNHNY and CDR2 SVGAGI (reference sequence). CDR3 size: 15 residues. This chain's CDR3 is CASSYSRDSNYGYTF. CDR3 nucleotides: TGTGCCAGCAGTTACTCGAGGGACAGTAACTATGGCTACACCTTC.

The genes are TRBV5-1 and TRBJ2-1; TRBD2 matches at 7 bases. Trimming at V came to 2 bases and at J to 0 bases, leaving 2 bases not matched to a gene. CDR1 and CDR2 (germline): SGHRS, YFSETQ. The CDR3 totals 15 residues. In DNA, the CDR3 is TGCGCCAGCAGCTTAGGCGGGGGCTCCTACAATGAGCAGTTCTTC. Protein sequence: CASSLGGGSYNEQFF.

The V gene is TRBV5-6, the J gene TRBJ2-3; 12 positions match TRBD2. The CDR3 is 15 residues long. V shed 4 bases and J 6 bases; nucleotides not matched to a gene: 6. Germline-derived CDR1 and CDR2 are SGHDT and YYEEEE. CDR3 sequence (DNA): TGTGCCAGCAGCACCGGACTAGCGGGGTACGATACGCAGTATTTT. Residues: CASSTGLAGYDTQYF.

This clone was seen more than once but under ten times. This chain connects TRBV30 to TRBJ1-3; TRBD1 is a possible D gene (5 bases). The germline V gene has CDR1 GTSNPN and CDR2 SVGIG (reference sequence). The CDR3 has 15 residues. The V and J ends lost 0 bases and 4 bases respectively, with 13 bases between them. CDR3 amino acids: CAWSVKGLDGNTIYF. CDR3 sequence (DNA): TGTGCCTGGAGTGTTAAGGGGCTAGACGGAAACACCATATATTTT.

The chain recombines TRBV5-1 with TRBJ1-1; 7 bases are a match to TRBD1. Germline V gene data show CDR1 as SGHRS and CDR2 as YFSETQ. The CDR3 has 15 amino acids. With 3 bases clipped from V and 0 bases from J, the junction kept 5 bases outside the gene matches. DNA of the CDR3: TGCGCCAGCAGCTCTCCGGGACAGATGAACACTGAAGCTTTCTTT. This encodes CASSSPGQMNTEAFF.

The genes are TRBV4-1 and TRBJ2-7; D perhaps matches TRBD2 (5 bases). The CDR3 is 13 residues long. Trimming removed 4 bases from V and 3 bases from J, with 10 bases in between. Germline V gives CDR1 MGHRA, CDR2 YSYEKL. CDR3 in amino acids: CASSLGLHYEQYF. DNA for the CDR3: TGCGCCAGCAGCCTCGGACTTCACTACGAGCAGTACTTC.

The chain couples TRBV19 to TRBJ2-2, with no clear D. The CDR3 consists of 13 residues. V was clipped by 2 bases and J by 6 bases, with 7 bases between them. Germline-derived CDR1 and CDR2 are LNHDA and SQIVND (reference sequence). CDR3 in DNA: TGTGCCAGTAGTATATCAACATCCGGGGAGCTGTTTTTT. This translates into CASSISTSGELFF.

V and J are TRBV5-8 and TRBJ1-2; the D is unclear. V gave up 1 base and J gave up 1 base, with 14 bases separating them. Looked up from germline, CDR1 is SGHTS and CDR2 is YDEGEE. This CDR3 region has 16 residues. The CDR3 loop is CASSLRGDQFNYGYTF. The CDR3, as DNA: TGTGCCAGCAGCTTGCGGGGAGACCAATTTAACTATGGCTACACCTTC.

The V gene is TRBV10-3, the J gene TRBJ2-5; 9 nucleotides align to TRBD1. Germline CDR1 reads ENHRY; CDR2 reads SYGVKD. After removal of 4 bases from V and 3 bases from J, the junction contained 12 bases not matched to a gene. The CDR3 loop spans 17 amino acids. CDR3 region: CAISAGTGIVMKETQYF. The CDR3 DNA reads as TGTGCCATCAGTGCCGGGACAGGGATAGTAATGAAAGAGACCCAGTACTTC.

The gene calls are TRBV2 and TRBJ1-2; TRBD1 aligns across 7 bases. CDR1 is SNHLY and CDR2 is FYNNEI in the germline V gene. The trim removed 11 bases at V and 2 bases at J, leaving 11 bases unmatched. The CDR3 totals 14 residues. The CDR3 DNA is TGTGCCGACCGGGACAGAACCATCAACTATGGCTACACCTTC. It is translated as CADRDRTINYGYTF.

This rearrangement joins TRBV7-3 to TRBJ2-6; D is unclear. CDR1 and CDR2 from the germline V gene are SGHTA and FQGTGA. This CDR3 contains 17 residues. Trimming cost V 1 base and J 0 bases, with 10 bases left between them. DNA of the CDR3: TGTGCCAGCAGCTTAATCCAGCCAGGCTCTGGGGCCAACGTCCTGACTTTC. This codes for CASSLIQPGSGANVLTF.